This record looks at one TCR beta chain sequence and its context. Its antigen is currently unknown. The read halts 3 residues ahead of the CDR3 end, with the missing end drawn from the germline J gene. The data stem from a study of T cells in women clearing cervical HPV infection. The study's findings and limits: A classifier using richness and V gene abundances reached an AUC of over 0.75.

Method: immunoSEQ multiplex PCR; TCRdb's copy keeps in-frame clones and lacks some. Its table lists tens of thousands of clones. The CDR3 loop spans 15 amino acids. The germline V and J ends were trimmed by 5 bases and 5 bases, with 15 bases remaining between them. Germline CDR1 LNHDA, CDR2 SQIVND (reference sequence). The rearrangement uses TRBV19 and TRBJ1-4; D is unclear. The receptor's source is a woman between 18 and 70 years old with a cervical HPV16 infection that either progressed to CIN3+ or cleared (not recorded which). The sample was blood buffy coat. CDR3 loop: CASSLYALPNEKLFF. The sequenced part of the CDR3 DNA is TGTGCCAGTAGTCTTTACGCGCTACCCAATGAAAAA.